These 18 T cell receptor beta chains came from one sample sequenced in a study of T cell responses to AZD1222 COVID-19 vaccine (dated by TCRdb to about 2021). Library prep was done by the immunoSEQ multiplex PCR assay. The source is immuneACCESS, and TCRdb retained only in-frame sequences with V and J called. Part of the clones is not carried over; for the studies checked, unresolved V genes explain less than half of this, and the remainder is unexplained. This sample has approximately 100,000 clones in its table, and 88% of those were observed once. Of the sample, about 15% is held by the ten largest clones. This specimen's time point label, per the study, means: baseline before first vaccination. The input for sequencing was peripheral blood, taken on day 0 of AZD1222 vaccination. The receptors originated from an adult in good health.

The V and J genes are TRBV6-5 and TRBJ2-3; weak D call: TRBD1 (5 bases). Trimming cost V 6 bases and J 5 bases, with 15 bases left between them. Germline V gene data show CDR1 as MNHEY and CDR2 as SVGAGI. This CDR3 is 14 amino acids long. The CDR3 bases are TGTGCCAGCAGAGAGTGGGTTAGGGGAGATACGCAGTATTTT. As protein: CASREWVRGDTQYF.

The chain employs TRBV28 and TRBJ2-3, with 7 nucleotides matching TRBD2. Germline CDR1 and CDR2: MDHEN and SYDVKM. V lost 8 bases, J lost 4 bases, and 15 bases stayed unmatched. The CDR3 has 16 residues. CDR3 sequence: CASPPPGGWGADTQYF. The CDR3 DNA sequence: TGTGCCAGCCCCCCACCGGGGGGATGGGGGGCAGATACGCAGTATTTT.

This chain connects TRBV4-2 to TRBJ2-3; D possibly corresponds to TRBD2 (6 bases). Germline assignment: CDR1 LGHNA and CDR2 YNFKEQ. The CDR3 loop spans 16 amino acids. Trimming stripped 3 bases from V and 0 bases from J, with 13 bases between. CDR3 bases: TGTGCCAGCAGCCACCCCCTGGGGACTAGCACAGATACGCAGTATTTT. This translates into CASSHPLGTSTDTQYF.

V usage is TRBV27 and J usage is TRBJ1-1; TRBD1 aligns across 7 bases. V trimming: 5 bases; J trimming: 3 bases; junction bases outside the gene matches: 6. This CDR3 region has 14 residues. Germline lookup yields CDR1 MNHEY and CDR2 SMNVEV (reference sequence). For the CDR3, the DNA is TGTGCCAGCAGTCTACAGGGGAGAGACACTGAAGCTTTCTTT. This codes for CASSLQGRDTEAFF.

J is TRBJ2-1 and V is TRBV9; 10 bases agree with TRBD1. CDR3 size: 15 residues. The germline gives CDR1 SGDLS, CDR2 YYNGEE. V lost 2 bases and J lost 4; bases outside the gene matches: 3. CDR3 nucleotide sequence: TGTGCCAGCAGCGTCCGGGACAGGGGATACAATGAGCAGTTCTTC. Amino acids: CASSVRDRGYNEQFF.

The chain combines TRBV4-3 with TRBJ2-7; D may be TRBD2 (5 bases). Germline CDR1 and CDR2: LGHNA and YSLEER. CDR3 length: 13 residues. Trimming shortened V by 0 bases and J by 6 bases, and 9 bases separated the two germline ends. Here the CDR3 reads CASSQDTRAEQYF. The DNA for the CDR3 is TGCGCCAGCAGCCAAGATACTAGGGCCGAGCAGTACTTC.

The V call is TRBV2, the J call TRBJ1-5; 9 bases match TRBD1. Germline V CDR1 and CDR2: SNHLY, FYNNEI. V dropped 9 bases and J dropped 4; count of bases not matched to a gene: 7. CDR3 size: 14 residues. The CDR3 DNA reads as TGTGCCAGTGGTACGGGACAGGGAAATCAGCCCCAGCATTTT. Its protein is CASGTGQGNQPQHF.

The genes are TRBV2 and TRBJ1-1, with D tentatively TRBD1 (5 bases). Germline loops: CDR1 SNHLY, CDR2 FYNNEI. This CDR3 has 13 amino acids. V was cut by 6 bases and J by 0 bases, with 8 bases left in between. The chain's CDR3 is CASRRQMNTEAFF. CDR3 bases: TGTGCCAGCAGGCGACAGATGAACACTGAAGCTTTCTTT.

This chain joins TRBV30 and TRBJ1-6; D call uncertain. Germline CDR1 reads GTSNPN; CDR2 reads SVGIG (reference sequence). The CDR3 is 13 amino acids. V lost 1 base and J lost 8, with 9 bases in between. The CDR3 DNA sequence: TGTGCCTGGAGTGGAGGCATTGATTCACCCCTCCACTTT. Protein product: CAWSGGIDSPLHF.

The V and J genes are TRBV19 and TRBJ1-5; a weak D match, TRBD1 (5 bases). The CDR3 covers 14 residues. From germline, CDR1 is LNHDA and CDR2 SQIVND (reference sequence). Trimming pared 6 bases from V and 2 bases from J, leaving 11 bases between. The CDR3 DNA is TGTGCCAGTAGGGGGCCCCAGGGCAATCAGCCCCAGCATTTT. It yields the protein CASRGPQGNQPQHF.

The gene calls are TRBV13 and TRBJ1-3; TRBD1 might be the D (5 bases). The CDR3 sequence is 14 residues long. The ends were cut back, 4 bases at V and 4 bases at J, with 11 bases in the middle. Germline CDR1 reads PRHDT; CDR2 reads FYEKMQ (reference sequence). CDR3: CASSYQGTGNTIYF. The CDR3 DNA is TGTGCCAGCAGCTACCAGGGAACCGGAAACACCATATATTTT.

A single count supports this clone. This chain uses TRBV7-9 with TRBJ1-5; D unclear. V lost 5 bases and J lost 2, with 13 bases in between. This CDR3 has 15 amino acids. Germline V gives CDR1 SEHNR, CDR2 FQNEAQ (reference sequence). DNA for the CDR3: TGTGCCAGCAGCCTCGGGAGCGGGGGCAATCAGCCCCAGCATTTT. This encodes CASSLGSGGNQPQHF.

The CDR3 nucleotides read TGCGCCAGCAGCTTTTCCCAGAGAAACTATGGCTACACCTTC. Protein product: CASSFSQRNYGYTF. V is TRBV5-1 and J is TRBJ1-2; D remains ambiguous. Germline assignment: CDR1 SGHRS and CDR2 YFSETQ. With 2 bases removed from V and 2 bases from J, the gap between germline ends came to 10 bases. The CDR3 contains 14 residues.

The chain recombines TRBV10-1 with TRBJ1-2; a weak D match, TRBD1 (6 bases). The CDR3 extends over 13 amino acids. Germline V gene sequence: CDR1 WNHNN, CDR2 SYGVQD (reference sequence). V was shortened by 8 bases and J by 4 bases, with 14 bases between the two germline ends. The CDR3 spells CASSGAVPYGYTF. Written as DNA, the CDR3 is TGCGCCAGCTCAGGGGCCGTCCCCTATGGCTACACCTTC.

The rearrangement joins TRBV9 to TRBJ1-1, with 7 bases identical to TRBD1. Germline CDR1 is SGDLS and CDR2 is YYNGEE. The V gene end was trimmed by 7 bases and the J gene end by 1 base; junction bases not matched to a gene: 13. This CDR3 is built from 16 residues. This chain's CDR3 is CASQLQGQQGNTEAFF. CDR3 nucleotides: TGTGCCAGCCAGCTACAGGGGCAGCAAGGGAACACTGAAGCTTTCTTT.

This chain links TRBV28 with TRBJ1-2; weak D call: TRBD1 (6 bases). CDR1 is MDHEN, CDR2 SYDVKM, per germline. This CDR3 has 17 residues. Trimming left V 4 bases short and J 4 bases short, with 22 bases between. This chain's CDR3 is CASSWAGQYTPGYGYTF. The CDR3 DNA is TGTGCCAGCAGTTGGGCAGGACAGTATACACCGGGCTATGGCTACACCTTC.

J is TRBJ2-3 and V is TRBV6-2 or TRBV6-3; TRBD2 agrees at 9 bases. From germline, CDR1 is MNHEY and CDR2 SVGEGT. This CDR3 comprises 15 residues. Unmatched junction bases numbered 4, after V lost 6 bases and J lost 0 bases. This chain's CDR3 is CASSRGTSSTDTQYF. Written as DNA, the CDR3 is TGTGCCAGCAGCCGCGGGACTAGCAGCACAGATACGCAGTATTTT.

The chain links TRBV29-1 to TRBJ2-5; TRBD2 matches at 7 bases. CDR3 length equals 16 residues. With 4 bases clipped from V and 7 bases from J, the junction kept 18 bases outside the gene matches. The germline V gene has CDR1 SQVTM and CDR2 ANQGSEA. The CDR3 reads CSVGLVGGSARGTQYF. CDR3 sequence (DNA): TGCAGCGTTGGGCTAGTGGGGGGGTCAGCAAGAGGGACCCAGTACTTC.